These T cell receptor beta chains were read from a single sample in a study of blood T cell repertoires in COVID-19. This table comes from immunoSEQ multiplex PCR, and its TCRdb copy is limited to in-frame clones, with some not included. The sample holds over 200,000 clones, approximately 88% seen once. Sequences were obtained from PBMCs or T cells enriched from blood (not recorded which). These receptors were collected from a woman in her twenties or thirties who had been exposed to COVID-19. Each CDR3 is given with its conserved first and last residue. Fields, in order: CDR3 length, V gene, J gene, clone size, D gene, CDR3 protein, CDR3 DNA. The D gene is left open where the match is weak. Only some rows state a clone size, as once, few, many or a class for expanded clones.

CDR3 length: 12
V gene: TRBV29-1
J gene: TRBJ2-2
clone size: few
D gene: -
CDR3 protein: CSADRNTGELFF
CDR3 DNA: TGCAGCGCGGACAGGAACACCGGGGAGCTGTTTTTT

CDR3 length: 13
V gene: TRBV3-1/TRBV3-2
J gene: TRBJ2-7
clone size: -
D gene: -
CDR3 protein: CASSADRGYEQYF
CDR3 DNA: TGTGCCAGCAGTGCGGACAGAGGCTACGAGCAGTACTTC

CDR3 length: 15
V gene: TRBV19
J gene: TRBJ1-6
clone size: -
D gene: -
CDR3 protein: CASSNPGLIIHPLHF
CDR3 DNA: TGTGCCAGTAGCAACCCGGGACTCATAATCCATCCCCTCCACTTT

CDR3 length: 15
V gene: TRBV14
J gene: TRBJ1-2
clone size: -
D gene: TRBD1
CDR3 protein: CASSQAQGAGYGYTF
CDR3 DNA: TGTGCCAGCAGCCAAGCTCAGGGGGCTGGCTATGGCTACACCTTC

CDR3 length: 15
V gene: TRBV6-1
J gene: TRBJ2-6
clone size: few
D gene: -
CDR3 protein: CASSEEGAGANVLTF
CDR3 DNA: TGTGCCAGCAGTGAAGAGGGGGCTGGGGCCAACGTCCTGACTTTC

CDR3 length: 14
V gene: TRBV11-2
J gene: TRBJ2-5
clone size: -
D gene: TRBD2
CDR3 protein: CASTRGGGEETQYF
CDR3 DNA: TGTGCCAGCACTCGTGGGGGAGGGGAAGAGACCCAGTACTTC

CDR3 length: 17
V gene: TRBV12-5
J gene: TRBJ2-2
clone size: -
D gene: TRBD2
CDR3 protein: CASGNGLAGVYTGELFF
CDR3 DNA: TGTGCTAGTGGAAACGGACTAGCGGGAGTATACACCGGGGAGCTGTTTTTT

CDR3 length: 13
V gene: TRBV6-5
J gene: TRBJ2-1
clone size: -
D gene: -
CDR3 protein: CASSQGHPNEQFF
CDR3 DNA: TGTGCCAGCAGTCAGGGCCACCCCAATGAGCAGTTCTTC

CDR3 length: 12
V gene: TRBV6-5
J gene: TRBJ1-1
clone size: -
D gene: -
CDR3 protein: CASSSSVQEAFF
CDR3 DNA: TGTGCCAGCAGTAGTTCGGTCCAAGAAGCTTTCTTT

CDR3 length: 17
V gene: TRBV27
J gene: TRBJ2-3
clone size: -
D gene: -
CDR3 protein: CASSLSAVRDSTDTQYF
CDR3 DNA: TGTGCCAGCAGTTTATCTGCAGTGCGGGACAGCACAGATACGCAGTATTTT

CDR3 length: 15
V gene: TRBV7-8
J gene: TRBJ1-5
clone size: -
D gene: TRBD1
CDR3 protein: CASSPDRGRGQPQHF
CDR3 DNA: TGTGCCAGCAGCCCTGACAGGGGACGAGGGCAGCCCCAGCATTTT

CDR3 length: 13
V gene: TRBV18
J gene: TRBJ2-7
clone size: -
D gene: -
CDR3 protein: CASSPGTQYEQYF
CDR3 DNA: TGTGCCAGCTCACCCGGGACACAGTACGAGCAGTACTTC

CDR3 length: 17
V gene: TRBV4-1
J gene: TRBJ1-6
clone size: -
D gene: -
CDR3 protein: CASSQDRSDSHNSPLHF
CDR3 DNA: TGCGCCAGCAGCCAAGATCGGTCGGACAGTCATAATTCACCCCTCCACTTT

CDR3 length: 15
V gene: TRBV3-1/TRBV3-2
J gene: TRBJ2-2
clone size: -
D gene: -
CDR3 protein: CASSWTDANTGELFF
CDR3 DNA: TGTGCCAGCAGCTGGACTGACGCGAACACCGGGGAGCTGTTTTTT

CDR3 length: 13
V gene: TRBV19
J gene: TRBJ1-6
clone size: -
D gene: -
CDR3 protein: CASRIRVNSPLHF
CDR3 DNA: TGTGCCAGTAGAATCAGGGTCAATTCACCCCTCCACTTT

CDR3 length: 14
V gene: TRBV5-1
J gene: TRBJ2-2
clone size: -
D gene: TRBD1
CDR3 protein: CASKPGQGTGELFF
CDR3 DNA: TGCGCCAGCAAACCGGGACAGGGTACCGGGGAGCTGTTTTTT

CDR3 length: 16
V gene: TRBV6-1
J gene: TRBJ2-3
clone size: -
D gene: -
CDR3 protein: CASSELGSWGADTQYF
CDR3 DNA: TGTGCCAGCAGTGAATTAGGCAGTTGGGGGGCAGATACGCAGTATTTT

CDR3 length: 17
V gene: TRBV5-4
J gene: TRBJ2-3
clone size: once
D gene: TRBD2
CDR3 protein: CASSLAFSGTPTDTQYF
CDR3 DNA: TGTGCCAGCAGCTTGGCCTTTAGCGGGACCCCCACAGATACGCAGTATTTT

CDR3 length: 14
V gene: TRBV30
J gene: TRBJ1-2
clone size: -
D gene: -
CDR3 protein: CAWSTGLVVSGYTF
CDR3 DNA: TGTGCCTGGAGTACGGGACTGGTAGTAAGTGGCTACACCTTC

CDR3 length: 15
V gene: TRBV7-3
J gene: TRBJ2-1
clone size: -
D gene: TRBD2
CDR3 protein: CASSLSSGRFGEQFF
CDR3 DNA: TGTGCCAGCAGCTTAAGTAGCGGGAGGTTTGGGGAGCAGTTCTTC

CDR3 length: 18
V gene: TRBV5-1
J gene: TRBJ2-1
clone size: once
D gene: TRBD1
CDR3 protein: CASSLLVGQRRSYNEQFF
CDR3 DNA: TGCGCCAGCAGCTTGCTCGTGGGACAGCGACGCTCCTACAATGAGCAGTTCTTC

CDR3 length: 10
V gene: TRBV29-1
J gene: TRBJ2-5
clone size: -
D gene: -
CDR3 protein: CSVGGETQYF
CDR3 DNA: TGCAGCGTTGGAGGGGAGACCCAGTACTTC

CDR3 length: 14
V gene: TRBV5-6
J gene: TRBJ2-5
clone size: -
D gene: -
CDR3 protein: CASSYLEGQKTQYF
CDR3 DNA: TGTGCCAGCAGCTACCTCGAGGGCCAAAAGACCCAGTACTTC

CDR3 length: 12
V gene: TRBV12-3/TRBV12-4
J gene: TRBJ2-7
clone size: -
D gene: TRBD1
CDR3 protein: CASRTTGGEQYF
CDR3 DNA: TGTGCCAGCAGGACGACAGGGGGCGAGCAGTACTTC

CDR3 length: 11
V gene: TRBV5-1
J gene: TRBJ2-3
clone size: few
D gene: -
CDR3 protein: CASTGGDTQYF
CDR3 DNA: TGCGCCAGCACTGGGGGGGATACGCAGTATTTT

CDR3 length: 15
V gene: TRBV27
J gene: TRBJ1-6
clone size: -
D gene: -
CDR3 protein: CASSSRGSYNSPLHF
CDR3 DNA: TGTGCCAGCAGTTCCAGGGGATCCTATAATTCACCCCTCCACTTT

CDR3 length: 17
V gene: TRBV23-1
J gene: TRBJ1-5
clone size: -
D gene: -
CDR3 protein: CASSHPHPGRGNQPQHF
CDR3 DNA: TGCGCCAGCAGTCACCCCCATCCGGGAAGAGGAAATCAGCCCCAGCATTTT

CDR3 length: 15
V gene: TRBV5-1
J gene: TRBJ2-7
clone size: -
D gene: -
CDR3 protein: CASSLSAEETYEQYF
CDR3 DNA: TGCGCCAGCAGCTTGAGCGCGGAGGAGACCTACGAGCAGTACTTC

CDR3 length: 15
V gene: TRBV19
J gene: TRBJ1-5
clone size: -
D gene: TRBD1
CDR3 protein: CASSIPRQGGQPQHF
CDR3 DNA: TGTGCCAGTAGTATCCCCCGACAGGGAGGACAGCCCCAGCATTTT

CDR3 length: 17
V gene: TRBV6-6
J gene: TRBJ1-2
clone size: -
D gene: TRBD1
CDR3 protein: CASSRGGQGDANYGYTF
CDR3 DNA: TGTGCCAGCAGCCGAGGGGGACAGGGGGATGCGAACTATGGCTACACCTTC

CDR3 length: 17
V gene: TRBV5-6
J gene: TRBJ2-2
clone size: -
D gene: TRBD1
CDR3 protein: CASSFRAGTEYTGELFF
CDR3 DNA: TGTGCCAGCAGCTTCAGGGCCGGGACAGAATACACCGGGGAGCTGTTTTTT

CDR3 length: 17
V gene: TRBV6-6
J gene: TRBJ1-6
clone size: -
D gene: TRBD1
CDR3 protein: CASSRGDRASYNSPLHF
CDR3 DNA: TGTGCCAGCAGTCGAGGGGACAGGGCCAGCTATAATTCACCCCTCCACTTT

CDR3 length: 14
V gene: TRBV10-2
J gene: TRBJ1-1
clone size: -
D gene: TRBD1
CDR3 protein: CASSLGQENTEAFF
CDR3 DNA: TGCGCCAGCAGCCTAGGACAGGAGAACACTGAAGCTTTCTTT

CDR3 length: 16
V gene: TRBV10-1
J gene: TRBJ2-7
clone size: once
D gene: -
CDR3 protein: CASSEQGGLILYEQYF
CDR3 DNA: TGCGCCAGCAGTGAACAAGGAGGACTGATACTCTACGAGCAGTACTTC

CDR3 length: 13
V gene: TRBV5-4
J gene: TRBJ1-2
clone size: -
D gene: TRBD1
CDR3 protein: CASSRQGQIGYTF
CDR3 DNA: TGTGCCAGCAGTCGACAGGGTCAGATCGGCTACACCTTC

CDR3 length: 16
V gene: TRBV28
J gene: TRBJ1-3
clone size: -
D gene: TRBD1
CDR3 protein: CASSLGQGVSGNTIYF
CDR3 DNA: TGTGCCAGCAGTTTGGGACAGGGGGTATCTGGAAACACCATATATTTT

CDR3 length: 17
V gene: TRBV7-6
J gene: TRBJ2-1
clone size: -
D gene: TRBD2
CDR3 protein: CASSLGTSGSLYNEQFF
CDR3 DNA: TGTGCCAGCAGCTTAGGGACTAGCGGGAGCCTCTACAATGAGCAGTTCTTC

CDR3 length: 16
V gene: TRBV28
J gene: TRBJ2-1
clone size: -
D gene: TRBD2
CDR3 protein: CASRTGLAGSYNEQFF
CDR3 DNA: TGTGCCAGCAGGACGGGACTAGCGGGTTCCTACAATGAGCAGTTCTTC

CDR3 length: 14
V gene: TRBV6-5
J gene: TRBJ1-2
clone size: -
D gene: TRBD1
CDR3 protein: CASTRQGSNYGYTF
CDR3 DNA: TGTGCCAGCACACGACAGGGGAGTAACTATGGCTACACCTTC

CDR3 length: 15
V gene: TRBV3-1/TRBV3-2
J gene: TRBJ1-1
clone size: -
D gene: TRBD1
CDR3 protein: CASSQDGRTGGLAFF
CDR3 DNA: TGTGCCAGCAGCCAAGATGGCCGGACAGGGGGCTTGGCTTTCTTT

CDR3 length: 13
V gene: TRBV3-1/TRBV3-2
J gene: TRBJ2-1
clone size: -
D gene: -
CDR3 protein: CASSLKLEDEQFF
CDR3 DNA: TGTGCCAGCAGCCTAAAACTAGAGGATGAGCAGTTCTTC

CDR3 length: 14
V gene: TRBV7-9
J gene: TRBJ2-7
clone size: -
D gene: -
CDR3 protein: CASSLAGRSYEQYF
CDR3 DNA: TGTGCCAGCAGCTTAGCTGGCAGATCCTACGAGCAGTACTTC

CDR3 length: 11
V gene: TRBV19
J gene: TRBJ1-1
clone size: -
D gene: -
CDR3 protein: CASSIRQGAFF
CDR3 DNA: TGTGCCAGTAGTATCCGCCAGGGGGCTTTCTTT